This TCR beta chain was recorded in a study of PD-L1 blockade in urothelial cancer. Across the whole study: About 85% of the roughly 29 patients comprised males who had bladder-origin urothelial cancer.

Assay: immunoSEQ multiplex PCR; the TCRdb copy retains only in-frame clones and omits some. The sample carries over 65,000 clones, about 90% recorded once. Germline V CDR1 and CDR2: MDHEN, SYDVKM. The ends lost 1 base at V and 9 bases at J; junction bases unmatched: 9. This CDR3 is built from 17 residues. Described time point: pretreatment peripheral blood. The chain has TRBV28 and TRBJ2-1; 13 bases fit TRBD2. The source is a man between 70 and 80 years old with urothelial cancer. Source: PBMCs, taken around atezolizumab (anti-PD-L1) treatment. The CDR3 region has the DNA TGTGCCAGCAGTTTATTGGGACTAGCGGGACTCCGAGGTGAGCAGTTCTTC. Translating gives CASSLLGLAGLRGEQFF. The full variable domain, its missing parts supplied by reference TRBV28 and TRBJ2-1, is DVKVTQSSRYLVKRTGEKVFLECVQDMDHENMFWYRQDPGLGLRLIYFSYDVKMKEKGDIPEGYSVSREKKERFSLILESASTNQTSMYLCASSLLGLAGLRGEQFFGPGTRLTVL.